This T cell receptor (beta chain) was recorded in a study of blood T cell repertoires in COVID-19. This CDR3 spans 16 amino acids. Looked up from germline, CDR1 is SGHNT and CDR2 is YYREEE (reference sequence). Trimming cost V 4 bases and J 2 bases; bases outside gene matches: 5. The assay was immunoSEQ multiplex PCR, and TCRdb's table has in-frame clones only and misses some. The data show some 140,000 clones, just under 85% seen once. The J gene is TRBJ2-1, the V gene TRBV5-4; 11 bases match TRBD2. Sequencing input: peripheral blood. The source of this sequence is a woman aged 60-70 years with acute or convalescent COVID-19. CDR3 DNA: TGTGCCAGCAGCCCTAGACTAGCGGGAACCTACAATGAGCAGTTCTTC. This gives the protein CASSPRLAGTYNEQFF.